Many counts were recorded for the clone carrying this T cell receptor beta chain. This entry belongs to a study of T cell repertoires in cytomegalovirus infection. Study-level information: In public TCR beta signatures, there were indications of both CMV infection and matching HLA type.

TCRdb redid the calling of the reads with MiXCR, one entry per CDR3 protein. The sample yields tens of thousands of distinct CDR3 sequences, 4% seen once. Deletions cut 3 bases from V and 6 bases from J, with 11 bases between. The CDR3 is 13 amino acids. Material for sequencing was PBMCs. The chain combines TRBV12-3 or TRBV12-4 with TRBJ1-1; unclear D gene. The sequence was obtained from a human donor in good health (CMV status not recorded). Some clones in this sample may be carry-over from other donors' samples. DNA for the CDR3: TGTGCCAGCAGTTTGGGAACAGCAGCTGAAGCTTTCTTT. Its protein product is CASSLGTAAEAFF.